Reported below is one T cell receptor (beta chain). Other DNA sequences in the same sample also yield this CDR3. V lost 3 bases to trimming and J lost 3 bases, with 8 bases between them. Germline CDR1 and CDR2: MNHEY and SVGAGI. CDR3 size: 13 residues. These data are taken from a study of Ad26.COV2.S vaccination and SARS-CoV-2 variants. Study-level information: Donor was assigned to the Ad26.COV2.S arm of trial COV1001.

The assay was immunoSEQ multiplex PCR, and TCRdb's table has in-frame clones only and misses some. The sample includes some 350,000 clones, 85% to 90% of them seen just once. Specified treatment: roughly 19 received Ad26.COV2.S at low or high dose, single or two shots; about 5 received placebo; per-sample allocation not given. Sampling happened 63 days after the first vaccine or placebo injection. This chain uses TRBV6-5 with TRBJ1-1; D unclear. This receptor was obtained from a person between 18 and 60 years old who received the Ad26.COV2.S COVID-19 vaccine or a placebo. The sample was peripheral blood, taken in a trial of Ad26.COV2.S vaccine versus placebo. Here the CDR3 DNA reads TGTGCCAGCAGTTATTCGACGGACACTGAAGCTTTCTTT. Translation gives CASSYSTDTEAFF.